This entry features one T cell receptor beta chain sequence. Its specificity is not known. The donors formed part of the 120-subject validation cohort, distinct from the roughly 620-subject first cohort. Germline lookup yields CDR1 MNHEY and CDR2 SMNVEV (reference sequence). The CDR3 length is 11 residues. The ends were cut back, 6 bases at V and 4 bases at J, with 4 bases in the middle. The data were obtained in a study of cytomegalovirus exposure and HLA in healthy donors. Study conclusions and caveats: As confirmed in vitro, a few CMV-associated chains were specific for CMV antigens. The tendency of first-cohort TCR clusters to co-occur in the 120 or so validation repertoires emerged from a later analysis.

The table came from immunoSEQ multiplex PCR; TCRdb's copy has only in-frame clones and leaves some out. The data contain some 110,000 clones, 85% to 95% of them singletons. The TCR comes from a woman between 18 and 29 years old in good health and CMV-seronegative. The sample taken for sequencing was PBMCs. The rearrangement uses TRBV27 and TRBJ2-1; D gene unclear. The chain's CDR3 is CASRRYNEQFF. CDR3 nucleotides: TGTGCCAGCAGGAGGTACAATGAGCAGTTCTTC.